These T cell receptor beta chains were read from a single sample in a study of CXCR3-negative and CXCR3-positive naive CD8 T cells. TCRdb re-called the 5' RACE reads; every CDR3 protein appears as one record, without DNA. The sample shows 150,000 or so distinct CDR3 sequences, and just under 0.5% sits with its ten largest clones. The sample taken for sequencing was naive CXCR3+ CD8+ T cells from blood. These receptor sequences come from a human donor in good health. Some clones in this sample may be carry-over from other donors' samples. Both conserved end residues are part of each CDR3.

v_call: TRBV11-2
j_call: TRBJ2-3
cdr3_aa: CASSLERFTDTQYF

v_call: TRBV13
j_call: TRBJ1-1
cdr3_aa: CASSFWTGNSLNTEAFF

v_call: TRBV12-3/TRBV12-4
j_call: TRBJ1-5
cdr3_aa: CASRGSERNQPQHF

v_call: TRBV5-1
j_call: TRBJ2-1
cdr3_aa: CASSLRVNEQFF

v_call: TRBV28
j_call: TRBJ2-3
cdr3_aa: CASSLGREGFTDTQYF

v_call: TRBV9
j_call: TRBJ2-1
cdr3_aa: CASSHALAGGDEQFF

v_call: TRBV6-4
j_call: TRBJ2-7
cdr3_aa: CASMGSRGPGYEQYF

v_call: TRBV29-1
j_call: TRBJ2-7
cdr3_aa: CSVYGTGEFGEQYF

v_call: TRBV7-8
j_call: TRBJ2-7
cdr3_aa: CASRPRTSGSYEQYF

v_call: TRBV13
j_call: TRBJ2-7
cdr3_aa: CASSLVPGTPAEQYF

v_call: TRBV9
j_call: TRBJ1-2
cdr3_aa: CASSLYSDYTF

v_call: TRBV27
j_call: TRBJ1-1
cdr3_aa: CASSLWGRNTEAFF

v_call: TRBV9
j_call: TRBJ2-2
cdr3_aa: CASARPNTGELFF

v_call: TRBV5-1
j_call: TRBJ1-1
cdr3_aa: CASSLGERGMNTEAFF

v_call: TRBV2
j_call: TRBJ2-1
cdr3_aa: CASSEAPGVAGNEQFF

v_call: TRBV6-6
j_call: TRBJ2-7
cdr3_aa: CASGQGYSYEQYF

v_call: TRBV20-1
j_call: TRBJ2-1
cdr3_aa: CSAETSGGWNEQFF

v_call: TRBV7-6
j_call: TRBJ2-5
cdr3_aa: CASSSRGGPQETQYF

v_call: TRBV15
j_call: TRBJ1-2
cdr3_aa: CATSSRAGSFLRYGYTF

v_call: TRBV7-6
j_call: TRBJ2-7
cdr3_aa: CASSATSGFTYEQYF

v_call: TRBV10-3
j_call: TRBJ2-7
cdr3_aa: CAISESHEQYF

v_call: TRBV29-1
j_call: TRBJ2-7
cdr3_aa: CSVEDGGSSSEQYF